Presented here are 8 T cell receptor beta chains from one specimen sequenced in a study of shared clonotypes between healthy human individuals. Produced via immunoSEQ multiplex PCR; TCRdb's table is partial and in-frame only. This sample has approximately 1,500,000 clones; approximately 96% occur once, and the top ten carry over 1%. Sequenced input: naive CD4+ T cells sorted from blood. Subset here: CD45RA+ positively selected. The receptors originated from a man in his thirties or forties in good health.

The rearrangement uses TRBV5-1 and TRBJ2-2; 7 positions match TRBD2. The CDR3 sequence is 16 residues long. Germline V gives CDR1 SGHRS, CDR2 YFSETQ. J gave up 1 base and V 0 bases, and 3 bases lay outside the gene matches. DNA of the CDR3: TGCGCCAGCAGCTTGGAACCTAGCGGGAACACCGGGGAGCTGTTTTTT. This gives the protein CASSLEPSGNTGELFF.

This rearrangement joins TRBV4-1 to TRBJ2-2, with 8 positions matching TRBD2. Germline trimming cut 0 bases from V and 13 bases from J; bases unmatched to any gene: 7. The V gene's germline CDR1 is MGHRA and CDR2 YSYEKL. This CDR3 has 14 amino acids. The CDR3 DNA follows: TGCGCCAGCAGCCAAGATTTGGGACTAGGACTGCTGTTTTTT. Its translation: CASSQDLGLGLLFF.

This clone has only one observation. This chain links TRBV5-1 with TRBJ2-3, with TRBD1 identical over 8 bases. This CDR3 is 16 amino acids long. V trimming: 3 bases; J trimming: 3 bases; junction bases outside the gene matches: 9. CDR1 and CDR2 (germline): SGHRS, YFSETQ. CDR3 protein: CASSWAGQGSTDTQYF. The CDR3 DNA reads TGCGCCAGCAGCTGGGCAGGACAGGGCAGTACAGATACGCAGTATTTT.

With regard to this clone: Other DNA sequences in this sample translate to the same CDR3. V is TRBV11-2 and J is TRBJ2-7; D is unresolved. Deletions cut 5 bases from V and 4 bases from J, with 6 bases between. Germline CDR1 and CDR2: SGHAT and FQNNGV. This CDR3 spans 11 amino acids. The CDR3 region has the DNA TGTGCCAGCAGCCGCGGATACGAGCAGTACTTC. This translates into CASSRGYEQYF.

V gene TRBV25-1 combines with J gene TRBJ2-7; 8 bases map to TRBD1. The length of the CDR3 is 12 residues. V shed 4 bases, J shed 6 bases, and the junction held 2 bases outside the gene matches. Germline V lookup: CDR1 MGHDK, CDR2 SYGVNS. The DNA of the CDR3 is TGTGCCAGCAGTGTGGGACAGGCCGAGCAGTACTTC. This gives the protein CASSVGQAEQYF.

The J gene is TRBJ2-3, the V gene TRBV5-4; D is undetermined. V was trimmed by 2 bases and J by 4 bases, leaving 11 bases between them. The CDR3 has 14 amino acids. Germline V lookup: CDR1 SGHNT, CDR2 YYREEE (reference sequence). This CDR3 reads CASSLSNVPDTQYF. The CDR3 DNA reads TGTGCCAGCAGCTTATCTAATGTCCCAGATACGCAGTATTTT.

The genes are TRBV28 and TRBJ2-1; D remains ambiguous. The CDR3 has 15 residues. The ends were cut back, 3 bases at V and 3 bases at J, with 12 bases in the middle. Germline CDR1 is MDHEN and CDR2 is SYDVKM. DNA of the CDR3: TGTGCCAGCAGTTTTTGGTTACTACACTACAATGAGCAGTTCTTC. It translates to CASSFWLLHYNEQFF.

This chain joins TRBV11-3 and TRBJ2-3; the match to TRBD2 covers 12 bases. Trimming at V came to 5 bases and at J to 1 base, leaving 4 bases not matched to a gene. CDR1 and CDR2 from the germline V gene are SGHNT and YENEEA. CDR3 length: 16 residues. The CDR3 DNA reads TGTGCCAGCAGCAAGACTAGCGGGAGAGGCACAGATACGCAGTATTTT. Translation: CASSKTSGRGTDTQYF.